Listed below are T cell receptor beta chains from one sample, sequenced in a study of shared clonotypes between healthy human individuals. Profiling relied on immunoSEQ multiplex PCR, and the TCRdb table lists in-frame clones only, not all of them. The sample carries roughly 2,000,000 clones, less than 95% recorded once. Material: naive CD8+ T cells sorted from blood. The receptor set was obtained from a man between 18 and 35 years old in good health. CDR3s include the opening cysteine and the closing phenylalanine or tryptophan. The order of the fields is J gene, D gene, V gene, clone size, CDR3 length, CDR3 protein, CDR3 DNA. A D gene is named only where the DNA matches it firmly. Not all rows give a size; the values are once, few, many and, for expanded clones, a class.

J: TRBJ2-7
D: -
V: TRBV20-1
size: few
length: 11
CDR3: CSARVDGLNYF
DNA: TGCAGTGCTAGAGTAGACGGCCTCAATTACTTC

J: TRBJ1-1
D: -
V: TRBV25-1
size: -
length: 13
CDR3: CASSRGMNTEAFF
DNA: TGTGCCAGCAGTAGGGGGATGAACACTGAAGCTTTCTTT

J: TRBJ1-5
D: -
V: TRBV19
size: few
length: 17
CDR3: CASSIEYRDISNQPQHF
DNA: TGTGCCAGTAGTATAGAGTACCGGGACATTAGCAATCAGCCCCAGCATTTT

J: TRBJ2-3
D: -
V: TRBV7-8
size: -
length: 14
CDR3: CASSLLGGTDTQYF
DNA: TGTGCCAGCAGCTTATTGGGAGGCACAGATACGCAGTATTTT

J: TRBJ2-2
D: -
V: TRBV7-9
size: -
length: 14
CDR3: CASSPRQATGELFF
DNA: TGTGCCAGCAGCCCTAGACAGGCCACCGGGGAGCTGTTTTTT

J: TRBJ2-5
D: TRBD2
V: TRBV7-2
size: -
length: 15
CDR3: CASSFISGRGETQYF
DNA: TGTGCCAGCAGCTTCATTAGCGGGAGGGGAGAGACCCAGTACTTC

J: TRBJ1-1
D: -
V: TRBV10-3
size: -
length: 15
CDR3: CAISGWSEGNTEAFF
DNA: TGTGCCATCAGTGGATGGTCGGAGGGAAACACTGAAGCTTTCTTT

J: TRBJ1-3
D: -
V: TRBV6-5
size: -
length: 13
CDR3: CASRVLSGNTIYF
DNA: TGTGCCAGCAGGGTCCTCTCTGGAAACACCATATATTTT

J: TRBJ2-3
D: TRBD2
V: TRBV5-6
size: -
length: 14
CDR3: CASSLEWTRTAQYF
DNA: TGTGCCAGCAGCTTGGAATGGACTAGAACGGCGCAGTATTTT

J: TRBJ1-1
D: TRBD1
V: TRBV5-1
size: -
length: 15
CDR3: CASSLAPTGADEAFF
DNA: TGCGCCAGCAGCTTGGCCCCGACAGGGGCGGATGAAGCTTTCTTT

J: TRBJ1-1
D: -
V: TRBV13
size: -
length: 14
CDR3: CASSLGRGPREAFF
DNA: TGTGCCAGCAGCTTAGGACGGGGGCCCCGTGAAGCTTTCTTT

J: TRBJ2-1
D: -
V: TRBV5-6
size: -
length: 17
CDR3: CASSLALALGSYNEQFF
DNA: TGTGCCAGCAGCTTGGCCTTGGCATTGGGCTCCTACAATGAGCAGTTCTTC

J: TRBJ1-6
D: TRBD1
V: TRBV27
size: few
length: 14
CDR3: CASTRTGADSPLHF
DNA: TGTGCCAGCACCCGGACAGGGGCCGATTCACCCCTCCACTTT

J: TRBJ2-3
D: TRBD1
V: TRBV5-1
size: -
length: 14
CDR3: CASSSDRATDTQYF
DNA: TGCGCCAGCAGCTCGGACAGGGCCACAGATACGCAGTATTTT

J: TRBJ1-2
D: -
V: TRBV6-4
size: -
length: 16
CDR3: CASSAFPNRDGYGYTF
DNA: TGTGCCAGCAGCGCTTTCCCTAACAGGGACGGGTATGGCTACACCTTC

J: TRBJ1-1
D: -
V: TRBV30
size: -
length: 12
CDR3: CAWSDGGTEAFF
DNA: TGTGCCTGGAGTGACGGGGGAACTGAAGCTTTCTTT

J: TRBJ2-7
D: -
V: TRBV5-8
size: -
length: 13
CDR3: CASSLASGVEQYF
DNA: TGTGCCAGCAGCTTGGCGTCAGGGGTCGAGCAGTACTTC

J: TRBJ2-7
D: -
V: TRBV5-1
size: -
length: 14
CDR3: CASSPRGDSYEQYF
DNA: TGCGCCAGCAGCCCTCGAGGGGATTCCTACGAGCAGTACTTC

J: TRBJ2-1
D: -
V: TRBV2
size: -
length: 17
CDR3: CASRDRQERNSYNEQFF
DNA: TGTGCCAGCAGAGACCGACAGGAAAGGAACTCCTACAATGAGCAGTTCTTC

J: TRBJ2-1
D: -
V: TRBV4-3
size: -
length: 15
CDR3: CASSQDRSSAHEQFF
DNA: TGCGCCAGCAGCCAAGATAGGTCGAGCGCCCATGAGCAGTTCTTC

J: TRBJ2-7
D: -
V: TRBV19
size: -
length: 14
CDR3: CASSLVYTNYEQYF
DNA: TGTGCCAGTAGCCTGGTCTACACAAACTACGAGCAGTACTTC

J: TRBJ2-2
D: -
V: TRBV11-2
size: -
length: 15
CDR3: CASSFLDTLPGELFF
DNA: TGTGCCAGCAGCTTCCTGGACACTCTGCCCGGGGAGCTGTTTTTT

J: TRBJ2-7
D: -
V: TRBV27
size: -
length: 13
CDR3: CASSLDRSYEQYF
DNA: TGTGCCAGCAGTTTAGATAGATCCTACGAGCAGTACTTC

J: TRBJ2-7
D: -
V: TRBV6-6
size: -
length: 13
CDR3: CASSYSTGYEQYF
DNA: TGTGCCAGCAGTTACTCAACGGGGTACGAGCAGTACTTC

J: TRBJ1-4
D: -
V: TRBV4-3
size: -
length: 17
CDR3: CASSPSPGGPTNEKLFF
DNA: TGCGCCAGCAGCCCATCCCCCGGCGGCCCAACTAATGAAAAACTGTTTTTT